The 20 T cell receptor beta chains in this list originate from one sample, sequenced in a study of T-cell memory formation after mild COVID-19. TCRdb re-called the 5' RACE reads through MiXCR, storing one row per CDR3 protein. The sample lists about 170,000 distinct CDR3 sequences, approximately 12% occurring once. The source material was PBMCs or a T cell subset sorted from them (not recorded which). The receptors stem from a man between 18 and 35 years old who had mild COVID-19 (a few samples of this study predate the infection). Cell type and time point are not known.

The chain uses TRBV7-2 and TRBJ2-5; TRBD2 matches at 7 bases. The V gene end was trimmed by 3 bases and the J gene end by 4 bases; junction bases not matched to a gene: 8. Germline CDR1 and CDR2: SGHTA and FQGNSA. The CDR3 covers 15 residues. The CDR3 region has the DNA TGTGCCAGCAGCTTCCAAACGGGGGGAGGAGAGACCCAGTACTTC. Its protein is CASSFQTGGGETQYF.

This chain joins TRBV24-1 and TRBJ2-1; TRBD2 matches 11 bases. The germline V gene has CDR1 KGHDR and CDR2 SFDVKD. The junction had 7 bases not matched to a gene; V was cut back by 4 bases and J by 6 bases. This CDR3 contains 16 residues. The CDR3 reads CATSDPTGTSGNEQFF. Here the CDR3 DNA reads TGTGCCACCAGTGACCCTACCGGGACTAGCGGCAATGAGCAGTTCTTC.

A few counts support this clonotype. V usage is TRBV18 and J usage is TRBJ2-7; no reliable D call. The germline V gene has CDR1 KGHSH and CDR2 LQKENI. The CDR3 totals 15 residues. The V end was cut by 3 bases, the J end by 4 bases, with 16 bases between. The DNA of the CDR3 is TGTGCCAGCTCACCGCAAACAGTGTCCCTTTACGAGCAGTACGTC. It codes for CASSPQTVSLYEQYV.

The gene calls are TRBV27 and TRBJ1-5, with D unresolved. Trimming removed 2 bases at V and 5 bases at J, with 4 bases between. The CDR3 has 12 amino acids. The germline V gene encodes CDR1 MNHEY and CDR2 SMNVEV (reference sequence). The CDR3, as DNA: TGTGCCAGCAGTTTACCTCATCAGCCCCAGCATTTT. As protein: CASSLPHQPQHF.

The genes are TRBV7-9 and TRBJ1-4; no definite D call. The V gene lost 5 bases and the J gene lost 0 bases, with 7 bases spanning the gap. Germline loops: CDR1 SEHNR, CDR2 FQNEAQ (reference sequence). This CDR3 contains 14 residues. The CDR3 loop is CASSQQTTNEKLFF. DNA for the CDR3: TGTGCCAGCAGCCAACAAACAACTAATGAAAAACTGTTTTTT.

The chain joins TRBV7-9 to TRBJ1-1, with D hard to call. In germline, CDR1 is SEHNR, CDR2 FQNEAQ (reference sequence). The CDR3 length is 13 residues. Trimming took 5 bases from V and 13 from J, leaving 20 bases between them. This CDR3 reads CASSARPGSACFF. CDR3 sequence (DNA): TGTGCCAGCAGCGCCCGACCCGGTTCGGCATGTTTCTTT.

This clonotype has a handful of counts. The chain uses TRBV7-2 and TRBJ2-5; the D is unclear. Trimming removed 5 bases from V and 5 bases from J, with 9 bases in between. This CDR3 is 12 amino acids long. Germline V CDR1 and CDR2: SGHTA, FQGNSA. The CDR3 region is CASSPFWETQYF. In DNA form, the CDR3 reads TGTGCCAGCAGCCCTTTTTGGGAGACCCAGTACTTC. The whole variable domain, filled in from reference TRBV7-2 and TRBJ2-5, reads GAGVSQSPSNKVTEKGKDVELRCDPISGHTALYWYRQSLGQGLEFLIYFQGNSAPDKSGLPSDRFSAERTGGSVSTLTIQRTQQEDSAVYLCASSPFWETQYFGPGTRLLVL.

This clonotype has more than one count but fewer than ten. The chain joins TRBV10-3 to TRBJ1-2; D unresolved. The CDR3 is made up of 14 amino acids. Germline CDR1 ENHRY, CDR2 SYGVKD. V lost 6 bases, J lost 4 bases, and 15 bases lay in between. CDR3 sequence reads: CAIREMDGPYGYTF. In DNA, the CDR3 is TGTGCCATCAGGGAGATGGACGGCCCCTATGGCTACACCTTC.

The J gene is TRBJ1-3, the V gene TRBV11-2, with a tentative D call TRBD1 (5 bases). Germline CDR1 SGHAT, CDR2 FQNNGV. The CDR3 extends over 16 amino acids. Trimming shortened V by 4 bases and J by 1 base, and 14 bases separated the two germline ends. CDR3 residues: CASSYRRGASGNTIYF. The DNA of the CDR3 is TGTGCCAGCAGCTATCGAAGGGGCGCGTCTGGAAACACCATATATTTT.

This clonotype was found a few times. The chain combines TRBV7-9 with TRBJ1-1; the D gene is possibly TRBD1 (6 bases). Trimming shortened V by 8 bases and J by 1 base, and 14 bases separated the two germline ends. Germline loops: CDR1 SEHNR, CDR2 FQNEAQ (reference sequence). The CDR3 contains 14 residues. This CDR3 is CASAPGTRNTEAFF. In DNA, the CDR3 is TGTGCCAGCGCCCCCGGGACACGGAACACTGAAGCTTTCTTT.

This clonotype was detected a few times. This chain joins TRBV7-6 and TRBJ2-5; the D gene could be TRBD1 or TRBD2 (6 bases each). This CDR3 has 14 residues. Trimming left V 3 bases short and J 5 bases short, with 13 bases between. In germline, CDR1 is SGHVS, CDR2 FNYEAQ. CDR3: CASSFRGRAETQYF. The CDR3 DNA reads TGTGCCAGCAGCTTCCGGGGGCGTGCGGAGACCCAGTACTTC.

The CDR3 here is CSVGGTGELFF. As DNA, the CDR3 is TGCAGCGTTGGGGGTACCGGGGAGCTGTTTTTT. The chain is built from TRBV29-1 and TRBJ2-2, with D unresolved. The CDR3 runs 11 residues. Trimming removed 4 bases at V and 5 bases at J, with 5 bases between. Germline assignment: CDR1 SQVTM and CDR2 ANQGSEA.

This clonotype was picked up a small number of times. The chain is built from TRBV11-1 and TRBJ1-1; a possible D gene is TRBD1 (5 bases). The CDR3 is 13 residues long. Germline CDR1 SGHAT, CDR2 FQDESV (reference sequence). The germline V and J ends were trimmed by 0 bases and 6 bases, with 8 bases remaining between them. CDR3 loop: CASSLAGDAEAFF. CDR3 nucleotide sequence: TGTGCCAGCAGCTTAGCGGGGGACGCTGAAGCTTTCTTT.

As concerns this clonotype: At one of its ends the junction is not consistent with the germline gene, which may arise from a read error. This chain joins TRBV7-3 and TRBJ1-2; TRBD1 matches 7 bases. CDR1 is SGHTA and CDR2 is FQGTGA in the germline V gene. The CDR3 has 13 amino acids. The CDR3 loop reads CSSRRDGTDGYTF. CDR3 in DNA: TGTTCCAGCAGAAGGGACGGGACAGATGGCTACACCTTC.

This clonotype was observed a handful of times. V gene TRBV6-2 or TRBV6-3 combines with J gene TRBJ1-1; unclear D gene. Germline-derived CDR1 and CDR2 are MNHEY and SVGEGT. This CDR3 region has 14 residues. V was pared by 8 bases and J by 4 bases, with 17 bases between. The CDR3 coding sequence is TGTGCCAGCGGCCACATCGGGGAGACCACTGAAGCTTTCTTT. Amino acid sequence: CASGHIGETTEAFF.

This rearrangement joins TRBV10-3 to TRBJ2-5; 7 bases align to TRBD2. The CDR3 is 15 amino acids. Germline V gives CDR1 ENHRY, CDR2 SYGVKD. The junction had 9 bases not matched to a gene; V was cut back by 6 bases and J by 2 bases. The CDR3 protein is CAIRAGEGRQETQYF. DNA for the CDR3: TGTGCCATCAGGGCCGGGGAGGGGAGGCAAGAGACCCAGTACTTC.

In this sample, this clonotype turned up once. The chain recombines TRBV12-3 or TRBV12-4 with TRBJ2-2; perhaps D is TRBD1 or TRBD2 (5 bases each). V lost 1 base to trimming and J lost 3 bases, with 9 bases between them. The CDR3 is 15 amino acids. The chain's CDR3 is CASSLVGRDTGELFF. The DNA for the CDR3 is TGTGCCAGCAGTTTAGTGGGGCGGGACACCGGGGAGCTGTTTTTT.

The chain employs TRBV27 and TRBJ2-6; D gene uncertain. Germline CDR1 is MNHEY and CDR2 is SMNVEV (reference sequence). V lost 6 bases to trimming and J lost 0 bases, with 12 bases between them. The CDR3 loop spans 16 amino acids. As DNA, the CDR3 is TGTGCCAGCAGGGCACGGACGGACTCTGGGGCCAACGTCCTGACTTTC. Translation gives CASRARTDSGANVLTF.

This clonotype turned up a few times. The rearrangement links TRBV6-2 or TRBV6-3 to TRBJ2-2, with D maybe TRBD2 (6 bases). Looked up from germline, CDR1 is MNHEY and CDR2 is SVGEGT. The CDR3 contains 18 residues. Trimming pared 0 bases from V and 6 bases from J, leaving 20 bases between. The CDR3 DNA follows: TGTGCCAGCAGTTACTCCGGCGGAGGGTCCCAAGCCCCCGGGGAGCTGTTTTTT. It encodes CASSYSGGGSQAPGELFF.

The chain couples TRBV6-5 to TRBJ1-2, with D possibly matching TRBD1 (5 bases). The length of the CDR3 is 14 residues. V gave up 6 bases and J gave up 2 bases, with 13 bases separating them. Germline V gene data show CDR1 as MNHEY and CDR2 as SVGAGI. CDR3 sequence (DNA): TGTGCCAGCAGCGTGCGGGGGACCAACTATGGCTACACCTTC. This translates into CASSVRGTNYGYTF.